These T cell receptor beta chains were read from a single sample in a study of PD-L1 blockade in urothelial cancer. The assay was immunoSEQ multiplex PCR, and TCRdb's table has in-frame clones only and misses some. The data hold about 43,000 clones, with more than 75% observed a single time. The material sequenced was PBMCs, taken around atezolizumab (anti-PD-L1) treatment. Every receptor here comes from a man in his 60s with urothelial cancer. The CDR3 runs from the conserved cysteine through the conserved F or W. The D gene is left open where the match is weak. Where a row states a size, it is once, few, many or the class of an expanded clone; other rows omit it.

abundance,v_gene,d_gene,j_gene,CDR3aa,CDR3nt
-,TRBV7-2,-,TRBJ2-7,CASSLGRDYEQYF,TGTGCCAGCAGCTTAGGCAGGGACTACGAGCAGTACTTC
-,TRBV5-8,-,TRBJ1-4,CASSSGQGLSDEKLFF,TGTGCCAGCAGCTCGGGACAAGGCTTAAGTGATGAAAAACTGTTTTTT
-,TRBV4-3,-,TRBJ1-1,CASSQATRRAEAFF,TGCGCCAGCAGCCAAGCGACCCGCAGGGCTGAAGCTTTCTTT
once,TRBV30,TRBD2,TRBJ2-1,CAWSVFPLAGVYNEQFF,TGTGCCTGGAGTGTATTCCCCCTAGCGGGAGTTTACAATGAGCAGTTCTTC
-,TRBV10-1,TRBD2,TRBJ2-1,CASSDPRSSGVNEQFF,TGCGCCAGCAGTGATCCTCGAAGTAGCGGGGTTAATGAGCAGTTCTTC
-,TRBV4-2,TRBD2,TRBJ2-1,CASSHASSGHSYNEQFF,TGTGCCAGCAGCCATGCATCTAGCGGGCACTCCTACAATGAGCAGTTCTTC
-,TRBV11-3,TRBD1,TRBJ2-1,CASSDRGSAYNEQFF,TGTGCCAGCAGCGACAGGGGTTCGGCCTACAATGAGCAGTTCTTC
once,TRBV28,TRBD1,TRBJ2-1,CATSGQGAKNEQFF,TGTGCCACCTCGGGACAGGGGGCTAAAAATGAGCAGTTCTTC
-,TRBV7-9,-,TRBJ2-2,CASSFPKPTGRGTGELFF,TGTGCCAGCAGCTTTCCGAAACCGACAGGACGGGGTACCGGGGAGCTGTTTTTT
few,TRBV6-1,-,TRBJ2-4,CAIRLDLAKNIQYF,TGTGCCATCCGATTAGATCTAGCCAAAAACATTCAGTACTTC
-,TRBV14,-,TRBJ1-1,CASSRGGTEAFF,TGTGCCAGCAGCCGCGGGGGCACTGAAGCTTTCTTT
-,TRBV28,-,TRBJ1-6,CASSLLEGNSPLHF,TGTGCCAGCAGTTTATTGGAGGGAAATTCACCCCTCCACTTT
-,TRBV29-1,TRBD2,TRBJ2-3,CSVLGLGVTDTQYF,TGCAGCGTCCTCGGACTAGGGGTCACAGATACGCAGTATTTT
-,TRBV29-1,TRBD1,TRBJ1-1,CSVRDRALTEAFF,TGCAGCGTTCGGGACAGGGCACTCACTGAAGCTTTCTTT
-,TRBV4-2,-,TRBJ1-4,CASSQGASKRLFF,TGTGCCAGCAGCCAAGGGGCCAGCAAAAGACTGTTTTTT
-,TRBV7-2,TRBD2,TRBJ2-7,CASSPSGRSSYEQYF,TGTGCCAGCAGCCCTAGCGGGAGGAGCTCCTACGAGCAGTACTTC
-,TRBV6-1,TRBD1,TRBJ2-3,CASRKTGGDTQYF,TGTGCCAGCAGGAAAACAGGGGGTGATACGCAGTATTTT
once,TRBV11-2,TRBD1,TRBJ1-5,CASSPGTVRNQPQHF,TGTGCCAGCAGCCCAGGGACAGTAAGAAATCAGCCCCAGCATTTT
-,TRBV19,TRBD1,TRBJ1-1,CASSAPGQGFPEAFF,TGTGCCAGTAGTGCACCTGGACAGGGTTTTCCTGAAGCTTTCTTT
-,TRBV6-5,-,TRBJ1-1,CASSYQNTEAFF,TGTGCCAGCAGTTACCAGAACACTGAAGCTTTCTTT
-,TRBV10-3,-,TRBJ1-5,CAISESSGDNQPQHF,TGTGCCATCAGTGAGTCATCGGGGGACAATCAGCCCCAGCATTTT
-,TRBV5-1,TRBD2,TRBJ2-7,CASSFSGISLSEQYF,TGCGCCAGCAGCTTTAGCGGGATATCATTAAGCGAGCAGTACTTC
-,TRBV7-6,-,TRBJ1-3,CASSLAAGFGGNTIYF,TGTGCCAGCAGCTTAGCGGCGGGCTTTGGTGGAAACACCATATATTTT
-,TRBV5-3,-,TRBJ1-5,CARFGENNQPQHF,TGTGCCAGATTCGGGGAGAACAATCAGCCCCAGCATTTT
-,TRBV5-1,TRBD2,TRBJ2-2,CATSTRTSGGPSLDTGELFF,TGCGCCACCTCAACCCGGACTAGCGGGGGGCCCTCATTGGACACCGGGGAGCTGTTTTTT
-,TRBV5-1,TRBD1,TRBJ2-1,CASSFGDRGGKNEQFF,TGCGCCAGCAGCTTCGGAGACAGGGGGGGTAAGAATGAGCAGTTCTTC
-,TRBV9,TRBD1,TRBJ1-2,CASSLIRTGINYGYTF,TGTGCCAGCAGCTTAATTCGGACAGGGATTAACTATGGCTACACCTTC
-,TRBV28,-,TRBJ2-2,CASSFWRGGLNVGELFF,TGTGCCAGCAGTTTTTGGAGGGGGGGCTTAAATGTCGGGGAGCTGTTTTTT
few,TRBV7-8,-,TRBJ2-7,CASSLTGSSYEQYF,TGTGCCAGCAGCTTAACCGGGAGCTCCTACGAGCAGTACTTC
-,TRBV10-3,TRBD2,TRBJ2-1,CATVEASGGGEQFF,TGTGCCACCGTAGAGGCTAGCGGGGGAGGTGAGCAGTTCTTC
few,TRBV6-6,-,TRBJ1-1,CASSSKGGTEAFF,TGTGCCAGCAGTTCCAAAGGAGGCACTGAAGCTTTCTTT
-,TRBV4-2,-,TRBJ2-5,CASSQGDYAGTQYF,TGTGCCAGCAGCCAAGGTGACTACGCCGGGACCCAGTACTTC
-,TRBV23-1,-,TRBJ2-7,CASSKEGPTSSYEQYF,TGCGCCAGCAGTAAGGAGGGACCCACGAGCTCCTACGAGCAGTACTTC
once,TRBV6-5,-,TRBJ1-2,CASSEPNRDYGYTF,TGTGCCAGCAGTGAACCAAACCGGGACTATGGCTACACCTTC
-,TRBV29-1,-,TRBJ1-2,CSVEDSVGGYTF,TGCAGCGTTGAAGATTCTGTCGGGGGCTACACCTTC
-,TRBV5-1,TRBD2,TRBJ2-5,CASSLTSGRETQYF,TGCGCCAGCAGCTTGACTAGCGGGAGAGAGACCCAGTACTTC
-,TRBV28,-,TRBJ2-1,CASSPPRGAREQFF,TGTGCCAGCAGTCCACCCCGGGGGGCCCGTGAGCAGTTCTTC
-,TRBV12-5,-,TRBJ2-1,CASGLRTGRGEQFF,TGTGCTAGTGGTTTACGGACAGGGAGGGGTGAGCAGTTCTTC
once,TRBV28,TRBD1,TRBJ1-2,CASSQNGPGTGYGYTF,TGTGCCAGCAGTCAAAACGGACCCGGGACAGGCTATGGCTACACCTTC
few,TRBV11-2,-,TRBJ2-5,CASSPRLGRQETQYF,TGTGCCAGCAGTCCCCGATTAGGCAGGCAAGAGACCCAGTACTTC
-,TRBV15,-,TRBJ2-1,CATSRDNRADNEQFF,TGTGCCACCAGCAGAGATAACCGAGCCGACAATGAGCAGTTCTTC
-,TRBV27,-,TRBJ2-7,CASSSSREEQYF,TGTGCCAGCAGTTCCAGCCGGGAAGAGCAGTACTTC
once,TRBV10-3,TRBD2,TRBJ2-1,CAITERGGYNEQFF,TGTGCCATCACCGAGCGGGGGGGATACAATGAGCAGTTCTTC
-,TRBV28,TRBD1,TRBJ1-1,CASSTPWTGQRTEAFF,TGTGCCAGCAGTACTCCTTGGACAGGACAGAGAACTGAAGCTTTCTTT
-,TRBV28,TRBD1,TRBJ2-7,CASRGGRGLDEQYF,TGTGCCAGCAGGGGGGGCAGGGGGCTCGACGAGCAGTACTTC
-,TRBV28,TRBD1,TRBJ1-1,CAVKPAAGGRVTEAFF,TGTGCCGTAAAACCTGCGGCAGGGGGCCGGGTCACTGAAGCTTTCTTT
-,TRBV28,TRBD2,TRBJ2-7,CASSDREGNYEQYF,TGTGCCAGCAGTGATCGGGAGGGAAACTACGAGCAGTACTTC
-,TRBV5-5,-,TRBJ1-1,CASSLAGGTNTEAFF,TGTGCCAGCAGCTTGGCGGGGGGCACGAACACTGAAGCTTTCTTT
-,TRBV4-2,TRBD2,TRBJ2-7,CASSQGRGAYEQYF,TGTGCCAGCAGCCAAGGGCGGGGGGCCTACGAGCAGTACTTC
-,TRBV10-1,TRBD1,TRBJ2-2,CASSRTGGGTGELFF,TGCGCCAGCAGTAGAACAGGGGGTGGAACCGGGGAGCTGTTTTTT
-,TRBV10-3,-,TRBJ1-3,CAISDTGISGNTIYF,TGTGCCATCAGTGACACCGGGATCTCTGGAAACACCATATATTTT
-,TRBV28,-,TRBJ2-7,CASSSTVLSGYEQYF,TGTGCCAGCAGTTCGACAGTGTTGAGCGGGTACGAGCAGTACTTC
-,TRBV6-1,TRBD1,TRBJ2-1,CASRGTGEINEQFF,TGTGCCAGCAGAGGGACAGGGGAAATCAATGAGCAGTTCTTC
-,TRBV6-5,TRBD1,TRBJ1-4,CASSYYRGLDEKLFF,TGTGCCAGCAGTTACTACAGGGGGCTCGATGAAAAACTGTTTTTT
-,TRBV19,TRBD2,TRBJ2-7,CASSPQLAARSSYEQYF,TGTGCCAGTAGTCCCCAACTAGCGGCAAGGTCAAGCTACGAGCAGTACTTC
few,TRBV9,-,TRBJ1-5,CASSPGLSNQPQHF,TGTGCCAGCAGCCCCGGGTTGAGCAATCAGCCCCAGCATTTT